This T cell receptor beta chain is from a study of cytotoxic CD8 clonotypes in ibrutinib-treated CLL. Study-wide results and limits: Rare overall, public clonotypes shrank or held steady under therapy. Sample timing was unmatched between remission and later-progressing patients; lymph nodes unstudied.

The assay was immunoSEQ multiplex PCR, and TCRdb's table has in-frame clones only and misses some. The sample includes about 89,000 clones, roughly 80% of them seen just once. On this clone: The target antigen is unknown.

Germline V lookup: CDR1 SGDLS, CDR2 YYNGEE. The CDR3 spans 13 residues. Trimming took off 5 bases at V and 6 bases at J, with 9 bases between the two ends. The sequencing used PBMCs, collected after 12 months of ibrutinib treatment. The sequence came from a human donor with chronic lymphocytic leukemia. The chain recombines TRBV9 with TRBJ1-6; D gene uncertain. CDR3 DNA sequence: TGTGCCAGCAGTGAAAGCCCTAATTCACCCCTCCACTTT. Its translation: CASSESPNSPLHF. Variable domain in full (rest from reference TRBV9 and TRBJ1-6): DSGVTQTPKHLITATGQRVTLRCSPRSGDLSVYWYQQSLDQGLQFLIQYYNGEERAKGNILERFSAQQFPDLHSELNLSSLELGDSALYFCASSESPNSPLHFGNGTRLTVT.